The 15 T cell receptor beta chains in this list originate from one sample, sequenced in a study of T cells in women clearing cervical HPV infection. Measured with immunoSEQ multiplex PCR; TCRdb has only the in-frame clones, and not every one. The sample data list some 40,000 clones. Specimen: blood buffy coat. The receptors here all came from a woman aged 18 to 75 with a cervical HPV16 infection that either progressed to CIN3+ or cleared (not recorded which).

About this clone itself: The sequenced fragment ends 3 residues before the CDR3 boundary, so the rest is inferred from the germline J gene. V usage is TRBV28 and J usage is TRBJ2-5; TRBD2 aligns across 9 bases. CDR3 length: 19 residues. The trim removed 5 bases at V and 0 bases at J, leaving 16 bases unmatched. The germline gives CDR1 MDHEN, CDR2 SYDVKM. The CDR3 sequence is CASSPTSGTSSTYQETQYF. The covered CDR3 bases are TGTGCCAGCAGTCCAACATCCGGGACTAGCAGCACCTACCAAGAGACC.

With respect to this clone: The CDR3 goes on 3 residues after the read ends, and that part is filled in from the germline J gene. This chain connects TRBV20-1 to TRBJ1-2; 7 bases agree with TRBD1. The CDR3 has 14 amino acids. Germline V lookup: CDR1 DFQATT, CDR2 SNEGSKA (reference sequence). V trimming: 5 bases; J trimming: 7 bases; junction bases outside the gene matches: 13. CDR3 DNA (partial): TGCAGTGCTTCCGGGACAGAAACTTCGGGTGGC. Translating it yields CSASGTETSGG. The entire CDR3 is CSASGTETSGGYTF.

Comments on this clone: The CDR3 end lies 3 residues beyond the end of the read and is filled in from the germline J gene. V gene TRBV7-9 combines with J gene TRBJ1-2, with TRBD1 matching 7 bases. The germline V gene has CDR1 SEHNR and CDR2 FQNEAQ (reference sequence). This CDR3 contains 14 residues. The CDR3 reads CASSPTGPTYDYTF. CDR3 DNA (partial): TGTGCCAGCAGCCCGACAGGGCCGACCTACGAC.

A note on this clone: The read terminates 3 residues before the CDR3 end, so the remaining end is supplied by the germline J gene. Other DNA sequences in this specimen translate into the identical CDR3. The chain has TRBV29-1 and TRBJ1-2; 7 bases map to TRBD1. Trimming removed 1 base from V and 3 bases from J; junction bases left unmatched: 5. The CDR3 is 14 amino acids. CDR1 and CDR2 from the germline V gene are SQVTM and ANQGSEA. The sequenced part of the CDR3 DNA is TGCAGCGTTGAAGGAACAGGGGATGACTATGGC. The encoded protein is CSVEGTGDDYG. The entire CDR3 reads CSVEGTGDDYGYTF.

CDR3 DNA, as far as it was read: TGTGCCAGCAGTGAACCGGGGGATGGTGAG. Protein: CASSEPGDGE. The entire CDR3 protein is CASSEPGDGEQFF. V usage is TRBV6-1 and J usage is TRBJ2-1; D is perhaps TRBD2 (6 bases). The read terminates 3 residues before the CDR3 end, so the remaining end is supplied by the germline J gene. The CDR3 is made up of 13 amino acids. Looked up from germline, CDR1 is MNHNS and CDR2 is SASEGT. The V and J ends lost 2 bases and 9 bases respectively, with 11 bases between them.

About this clone: The junction departs from the called germline gene at one end, perhaps through a read error. Incomplete CDR3 DNA: TGTGCCAGTTCACCAGGGACACCGTATGGC. Amino acids: CASSPGTPYG. The whole CDR3 region reads CASSPGTPYGYTF. This chain uses TRBV18 with TRBJ1-2, with a tentative D call TRBD1 (6 bases). The CDR3 extends 3 residues past the end of the read, so its final part is completed from the germline J gene. Germline CDR1 and CDR2: KGHSH and LQKENI. This CDR3 contains 13 residues.

As concerns this clone: Read data end 3 residues before the CDR3 end; the end is taken from the germline J gene. V gene TRBV30 combines with J gene TRBJ2-3, with 7 bases fitting TRBD2. The CDR3 extends over 13 amino acids. Per germline, CDR1 GTSNPN and CDR2 SVGIG (reference sequence). The covered CDR3 bases are TGTGCCTGGAGTGGGGGGGGAGGTCAGCCG. It codes for CAWSGGGGQP. The full CDR3 sequence reads CAWSGGGGQPQYF. The variable domain in full, with the rest retrieved from reference TRBV30 and TRBJ2-3, is SQTIHQWPATLVQPVGSPLSLECTVEGTSNPNLYWYRQAAGRGLQLLFYSVGIGQISSEVPQNLSASRPQDRQFILSSKKLLLSDSGFYLCAWSGGGGQPQYFGPGTRLTVL.

For this clone: The read terminates 3 residues before the CDR3 end, so the remaining end is supplied by the germline J gene. V and J are TRBV5-4 and TRBJ2-3, with D tentatively TRBD2 (6 bases). Germline V gene sequence: CDR1 SGHNT, CDR2 YYREEE (reference sequence). The CDR3 runs 16 residues. V gave up 0 bases and J gave up 4 bases, with 15 bases separating them. CDR3 sequence reads: CASSLAQGGGPDTQYF. The CDR3 DNA, read in part, is TGTGCCAGCAGCTTGGCCCAGGGAGGAGGACCAGATACG.

The CDR3 loop is CSAPGQGLGYGYTF. Incomplete CDR3 DNA: TGCAGTGCCCCGGGACAGGGGTTGGGCTATGGC. The chain combines TRBV20-1 with TRBJ1-2; 10 bases align to TRBD1. The observed sequence ends 3 residues before the CDR3 terminus, with the missing tail filled in from the germline J gene. Germline V lookup: CDR1 DFQATT, CDR2 SNEGSKA (reference sequence). CDR3 length: 14 residues. V trimming: 6 bases; J trimming: 4 bases; junction bases outside the gene matches: 8.

As to this clone: The read ends 3 residues before the CDR3 terminus; that terminus is restored from the germline J gene. The chain employs TRBV24-1 and TRBJ2-3; D is perhaps TRBD2 (5 bases). Germline CDR1 and CDR2: KGHDR and SFDVKD. The CDR3 runs to 14 residues. CDR3 sequence: CATSDFLDGETQYF. Partial CDR3 DNA: TGTGCCACCAGTGATTTCCTGGACGGGGAGACG.

Of note for this clone: The read comes to an end 3 residues before the CDR3 does, leaving the germline J gene to fill in the end. The V call is TRBV7-9, the J call TRBJ2-3, with D tentatively TRBD2 (5 bases). The CDR3 loop spans 13 amino acids. The germline V gene has CDR1 SEHNR and CDR2 FQNEAQ (reference sequence). The part of the CDR3 DNA that was read is TGTGCCAGCAGGAGCGGTCTCAAAGAGACG. It translates to CASRSGLKET. The CDR3, in full, reads CASRSGLKETQYF.

Notes on this clone: The read is 3 residues too short to cover the CDR3 end, so that end is filled in from the germline J gene. The rearrangement uses TRBV19 and TRBJ2-3; TRBD1 matches 9 bases. J lost 8 bases, V lost 6 bases, and 9 bases had no gene match. The length of the CDR3 is 14 residues. Germline-derived CDR1 and CDR2 are LNHDA and SQIVND (reference sequence). CDR3 amino acids: CASRTGGVAGTQYF. The covered CDR3 bases are TGTGCCAGTAGAACAGGGGGCGTCGCAGGTACG.

Notes on this clone: The sequence runs out 3 residues before the end of the CDR3; the remainder is reconstructed from the germline J gene. The chain carries TRBV29-1 and TRBJ2-7, with TRBD2 as a possible D gene (5 bases). Germline assignment: CDR1 SQVTM and CDR2 ANQGSEA. There are 13 residues in the CDR3. V was cut by 2 bases and J by 2 bases, with 10 bases left in between. The CDR3 DNA, read in part, is TGCAGCGTTGAACTAGCATCCCCCTACGAG. It specifies CSVELASPYE. The entire CDR3 protein is CSVELASPYEQYF.

Of note for this clone: The read halts 3 residues ahead of the CDR3 end, with the missing end drawn from the germline J gene. The chain carries TRBV7-6 and TRBJ1-1, with D hard to call. The germline V gene has CDR1 SGHVS and CDR2 FNYEAQ. The V and J ends lost 2 bases and 2 bases respectively, with 6 bases between them. CDR3 length equals 13 residues. The sequenced CDR3 bases are TGTGCCAGCAGCTTATCGTTAAACACTGAA. This encodes CASSLSLNTE. The full CDR3 protein is CASSLSLNTEAFF. The full variable domain, rest sourced from reference TRBV7-6 and TRBJ1-1, is GAGVSQSPRYKVTKRGQDVALRCDPISGHVSLYWYRQALGQGPEFLTYFNYEAQQDKSGLPNDRFSAERPEGSISTLTIQRTEQRDSAMYRCASSLSLNTEAFFGQGTRLTVV.

As regards this clone: Read coverage stops 3 residues before the CDR3 terminus; the germline J gene supplies the remainder. The chain combines TRBV20-1 with TRBJ2-1, with no clear D. V was trimmed by 0 bases and J by 1 base, leaving 10 bases between them. CDR1 is DFQATT and CDR2 is SNEGSKA in the germline V gene (reference sequence). CDR3 length equals 15 residues. The CDR3 DNA, read in part, is TGCAGTGCTAGAGATATTCACAATTCCTACAATGAG. It yields the protein CSARDIHNSYNE. In full, the CDR3 is CSARDIHNSYNEQFF.